This T cell receptor (beta chain) comes out of a study of T cells in Graves' hyperthyroidism and ophthalmopathy. Study results and caveats: Most clonotypes expanded in thyroid above 0.001 were likewise present in blood.

Researchers amplified the TCR beta CDR3 regions from RNA transcripts. First-round RT-PCR targeting the TCR CDR3 was performed with the HTBI primer set. TCRdb redid the calling of the multiplex PCR reads with MiXCR, one entry per CDR3 protein. The sample lists hundreds of thousands of distinct CDR3 sequences, over 15% occurring once. The patients, who ranged from 18 to 65 in age, presented with newly diagnosed hyperthyroidism lasting under 2 months. Investigators excluded patients with uncontrolled infection, other autoimmune disease, pregnancy or lactation. A roughly 9.3 ml volume of fresh peripheral blood provided the PBMCs. In germline, CDR1 is MNHEY, CDR2 SMNVEV (reference sequence). The CDR3 is 15 amino acids. J was trimmed by 3 bases and V by 3 bases; bases with no gene match: 4. This clonotype has only a few counts. Its antigen is not known.

This sequence originates from a woman aged 18-35 years with Graves' hyperthyroidism. The sequencing input was blood. V gene TRBV27 combines with J gene TRBJ2-3; 9 bases are shared with TRBD2. The CDR3 DNA sequence: TGTGCCAGCAGTTTTCAGCGGGAGGTTACAGATACGCAGTATTTT. Protein: CASSFQREVTDTQYF.